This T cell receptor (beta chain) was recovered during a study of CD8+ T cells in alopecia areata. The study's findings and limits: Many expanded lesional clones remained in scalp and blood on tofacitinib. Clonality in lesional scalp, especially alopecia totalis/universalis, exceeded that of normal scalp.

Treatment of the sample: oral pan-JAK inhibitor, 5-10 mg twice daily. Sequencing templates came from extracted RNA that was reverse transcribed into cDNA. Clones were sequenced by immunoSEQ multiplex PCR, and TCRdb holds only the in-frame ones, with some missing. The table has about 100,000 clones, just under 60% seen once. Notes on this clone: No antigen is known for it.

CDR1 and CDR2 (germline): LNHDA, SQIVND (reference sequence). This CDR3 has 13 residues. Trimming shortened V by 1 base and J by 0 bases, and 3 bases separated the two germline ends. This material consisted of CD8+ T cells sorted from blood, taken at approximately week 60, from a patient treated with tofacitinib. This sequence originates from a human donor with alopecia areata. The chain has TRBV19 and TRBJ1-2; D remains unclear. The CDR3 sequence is CASSIATNYGYTF. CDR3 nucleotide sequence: TGTGCCAGTAGTATAGCGACTAACTATGGCTACACCTTC.